This T cell receptor (beta chain) emerged from a study of blood T cell repertoires in COVID-19. This CDR3 is 15 amino acids long. Trimming left V 5 bases short and J 1 base short, with 14 bases between. Germline V gene data show CDR1 as SGHNT and CDR2 as YENEEA. Per the original methods: The assay estimated nucleated cells by amplifying reference gene primers. TCRdb's table, derived via immunoSEQ multiplex PCR, lists solely in-frame clones and lacks some. That table is the source of V, J and clone size, and D and trimming were worked out from the DNA. This sample carries about 60,000 clones, approximately 83% of them seen once, and the ten largest clones take 0.9% to 1.5%.

V gene TRBV11-3 combines with J gene TRBJ2-5; tentative D call: TRBD2 (6 bases). This clonotype originated in a man aged 35-49 years with acute or convalescent COVID-19. The specimen was peripheral blood. Here the CDR3 DNA reads TGTGCCAGCAGCGACACTGCGGGACCCCAAGAGACCCAGTACTTC. As protein: CASSDTAGPQETQYF. Supplemented by reference TRBV11-3 and TRBJ2-5, the full variable domain reads EAGVVQSPRYKIIEKKQPVAFWCNPISGHNTLYWYLQNLGQGPELLIRYENEEAVDDSQLPKDRFSAERLKGVDSTLKIQPAELGDSAVYLCASSDTAGPQETQYFGPGTRLLVL.